Listed here are 10 T cell receptor beta chains from one sample, sequenced in a study of neurological immune-mediated disorders. One entry per CDR3 protein, called by TCRdb with MiXCR from the 5' RACE reads. The table records about 59,000 distinct CDR3 sequences, roughly 13% of them present only once. The specimen was PBMCs. The receptor source for this set is a woman in her sixties with HTLV-1-associated myelopathy (HAM/TSP).

This clonotype was seen at least ten times. The V gene is TRBV29-1, the J gene TRBJ2-5; TRBD2 is a possible D gene (6 bases). From germline, CDR1 is SQVTM and CDR2 ANQGSEA. There are 11 residues in the CDR3. V was trimmed by 7 bases and J by 4 bases, leaving 10 bases between them. In DNA, the CDR3 is TGCAGCGCGGGGGAAGCAGAGACCCAGTACTTC. Amino acids: CSAGEAETQYF. The whole variable domain, remainder taken from reference TRBV29-1 and TRBJ2-5, is SAVISQKPSRDICQRGTSLTIQCQVDSQVTMMFWYRQQPGQSLTLIATANQGSEATYESGFVIDKFPISRPNLTFSTLTVSNMSPEDSSIYLCSAGEAETQYFGPGTRLLVL.

There are many counts of this clonotype. V usage is TRBV12-3 or TRBV12-4 and J usage is TRBJ1-1, with a possible D match to TRBD1 (6 bases). There are 13 residues in the CDR3. V lost 5 bases and J lost 7, with 14 bases in between. The CDR3 is CASSVPGQGEAFF. As DNA, the CDR3 is TGTGCCAGCAGTGTCCCGGGACAAGGTGAAGCTTTCTTT.

Ten or more counts support this clonotype. The chain joins TRBV2 to TRBJ1-6; D remains ambiguous. This CDR3 has 15 amino acids. Looked up from germline, CDR1 is SNHLY and CDR2 is FYNNEI. With 10 bases removed from V and 2 bases from J, the gap between germline ends came to 15 bases. This CDR3 is CATLPVEPYNSPLHF. CDR3 in DNA: TGTGCCACCTTACCTGTCGAACCCTATAATTCACCCCTCCACTTT.

V usage is TRBV29-1 and J usage is TRBJ2-5, with D perhaps TRBD2 (5 bases). The germline gives CDR1 SQVTM, CDR2 ANQGSEA. Trimming left V 7 bases short and J 0 bases short, with 9 bases between. CDR3 size: 12 residues. The CDR3 spells CSATRDQETQYF. The DNA of the CDR3 is TGCAGCGCTACTAGAGACCAAGAGACCCAGTACTTC.

There are many counts of this clonotype. The chain carries TRBV27 and TRBJ2-4, with D perhaps matching TRBD1 (5 bases). The germline V and J ends were trimmed by 6 bases and 0 bases, with 12 bases remaining between them. The germline V gene has CDR1 MNHEY and CDR2 SMNVEV (reference sequence). The length of the CDR3 is 15 residues. The CDR3 loop reads CASSRTSLAKNIQYF. In DNA, the CDR3 is TGTGCCAGCAGCAGGACATCCCTAGCCAAAAACATTCAGTACTTC.

This clonotype was observed many times. V gene TRBV9 combines with J gene TRBJ2-6; D is uncertain. The CDR3 loop spans 16 amino acids. Germline V CDR1 and CDR2: SGDLS, YYNGEE. Trimming took off 0 bases at V and 0 bases at J, with 7 bases between the two ends. CDR3 sequence: CASSVDGSSGANVLTF. The CDR3 DNA follows: TGTGCCAGCAGCGTAGATGGTTCCTCTGGGGCCAACGTCCTGACTTTC. Supplemented by reference TRBV9 and TRBJ2-6, the full variable domain reads DSGVTQTPKHLITATGQRVTLRCSPRSGDLSVYWYQQSLDQGLQFLIQYYNGEERAKGNILERFSAQQFPDLHSELNLSSLELGDSALYFCASSVDGSSGANVLTFGAGSRLTVL.

Turning to this clonotype: A much bigger clone sits one base away, suggesting this may be a read error. The V call is TRBV20-1, the J call TRBJ1-3; D call uncertain. V was cut by 4 bases and J by 0 bases, with 7 bases left in between. The CDR3 extends over 13 amino acids. Looked up from germline, CDR1 is DFQATT and CDR2 is SNEGSKA (reference sequence). The CDR3 nucleotides are TGCAGTGCTAAGTGCACCTCTGGAAACACCATATATTTT. Translated, it gives CSAKCTSGNTIYF.

The sample holds many counts of this clonotype. The chain joins TRBV12-3 or TRBV12-4 to TRBJ2-2; 10 nucleotides align to TRBD2. Germline trimming cut 7 bases from V and 3 bases from J; bases unmatched to any gene: 5. CDR3 length equals 15 residues. CDR3 DNA: TGTGCCAGCACTTATAGCGGGAGGTACACCGGGGAGCTGTTTTTT. Its translation: CASTYSGRYTGELFF.

In its sample, this clonotype was seen many times. The chain employs TRBV5-1 and TRBJ2-1; D possibly corresponds to TRBD2 (6 bases). This CDR3 is built from 15 residues. Germline V CDR1 and CDR2: SGHRS, YFSETQ. Between the trimmed V and J ends, which lost 4 bases and 8 bases, there was a span of 19 bases. CDR3 residues: CASSPWDDRRDEQFF. As DNA, the CDR3 is TGCGCCAGCAGCCCATGGGACGATCGGAGGGATGAGCAGTTCTTC.

This clonotype was counted at least ten times. The rearrangement links TRBV7-9 to TRBJ2-1, with 10 nucleotides matching TRBD1. Germline trimming cut 5 bases from V and 6 bases from J; bases unmatched to any gene: 10. This CDR3 comprises 16 residues. The V gene's germline CDR1 is SEHNR and CDR2 FQNEAQ (reference sequence). The CDR3 protein is CASSPRGTGEINEQFF. DNA of the CDR3: TGTGCCAGCAGCCCTCGGGGGACAGGGGAGATCAATGAGCAGTTCTTC. Full variable domain (missing parts from reference TRBV7-9 and TRBJ2-1): DTGVSQNPRHKITKRGQNVTFRCDPISEHNRLYWYRQTLGQGPEFLTYFQNEAQLEKSRLLSDRFSAERPKGSFSTLEIQRTEQGDSAMYLCASSPRGTGEINEQFFGPGTRLTVL.